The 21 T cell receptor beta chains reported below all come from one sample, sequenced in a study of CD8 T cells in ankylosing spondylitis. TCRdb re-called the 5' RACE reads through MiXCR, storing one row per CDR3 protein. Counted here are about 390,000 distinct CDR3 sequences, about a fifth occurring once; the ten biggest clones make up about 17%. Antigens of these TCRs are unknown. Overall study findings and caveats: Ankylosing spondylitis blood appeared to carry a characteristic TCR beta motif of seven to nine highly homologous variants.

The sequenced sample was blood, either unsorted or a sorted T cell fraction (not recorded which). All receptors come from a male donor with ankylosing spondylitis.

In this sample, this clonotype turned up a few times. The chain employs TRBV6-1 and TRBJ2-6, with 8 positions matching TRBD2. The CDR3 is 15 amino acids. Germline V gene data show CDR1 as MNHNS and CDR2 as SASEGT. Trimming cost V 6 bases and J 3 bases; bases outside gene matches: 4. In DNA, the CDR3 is TGTGCCAGCAGCCGACTAGCGCTTGGGGCCAACGTCCTGACTTTC. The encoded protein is CASSRLALGANVLTF.

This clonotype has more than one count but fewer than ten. CDR3 sequence reads: CSASGESSYEQYF. CDR3 bases: TGCAGTGCCTCGGGAGAGAGCTCCTACGAGCAGTACTTC. The genes are TRBV20-1 and TRBJ2-7; D might be TRBD2 (6 bases). The CDR3 extends over 13 amino acids. V lost 6 bases and J lost 0, with 12 bases in between. Germline V CDR1 and CDR2: DFQATT, SNEGSKA (reference sequence).

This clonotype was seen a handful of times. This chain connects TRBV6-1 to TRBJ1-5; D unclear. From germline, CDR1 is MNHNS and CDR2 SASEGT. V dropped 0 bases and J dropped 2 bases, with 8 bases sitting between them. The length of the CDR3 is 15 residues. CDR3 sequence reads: CASSEALRRNQPQHF. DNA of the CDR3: TGTGCCAGCAGTGAAGCGCTGCGACGCAATCAGCCCCAGCATTTT.

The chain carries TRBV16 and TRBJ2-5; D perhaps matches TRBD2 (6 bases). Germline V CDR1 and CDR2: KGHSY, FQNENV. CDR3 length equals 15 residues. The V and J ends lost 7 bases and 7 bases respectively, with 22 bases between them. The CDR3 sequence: CASTGGLQQYGTQYF. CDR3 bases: TGTGCCAGCACCGGGGGACTTCAACAGTATGGGACCCAGTACTTC.

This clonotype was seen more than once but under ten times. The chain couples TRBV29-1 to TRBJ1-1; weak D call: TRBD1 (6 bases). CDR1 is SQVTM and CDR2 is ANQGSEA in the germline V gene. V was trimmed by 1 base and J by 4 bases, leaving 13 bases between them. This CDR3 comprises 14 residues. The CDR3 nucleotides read TGCAGCGTTGAAGTAGGCAGGGGCGGCACTGAAGCTTTCTTT. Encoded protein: CSVEVGRGGTEAFF.

CDR3 in amino acids: CASSLAVVAYEQYF. CDR3 nucleotide sequence: TGTGCCAGCAGCTTAGCGGTGGTAGCCTACGAGCAGTACTTC. J is TRBJ2-7 and V is TRBV7-8, with no clear D. Trimming removed 0 bases from V and 2 bases from J, with 8 bases in between. Germline loops: CDR1 SGHVS, CDR2 FQNEAQ. CDR3 length equals 14 residues.

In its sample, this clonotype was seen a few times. CDR3 sequence: CASSWSGEGADTQYF. The DNA of the CDR3 is TGTGCCAGCAGTTGGAGCGGGGAGGGGGCAGATACGCAGTATTTT. The V gene is TRBV28, the J gene TRBJ2-3; tentative D call: TRBD2 (7 bases). CDR3 length equals 15 residues. In germline, CDR1 is MDHEN, CDR2 SYDVKM. The V gene lost 4 bases and the J gene lost 4 bases, with 15 bases spanning the gap.

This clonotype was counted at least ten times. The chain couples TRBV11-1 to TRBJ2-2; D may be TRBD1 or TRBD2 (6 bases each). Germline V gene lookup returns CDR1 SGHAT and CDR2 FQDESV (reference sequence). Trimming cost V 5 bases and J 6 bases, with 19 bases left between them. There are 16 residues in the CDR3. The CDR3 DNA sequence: TGTGCCAGCAGCCGCGGGACAACCGGTGGTCCCGGGGAGCTGTTTTTT. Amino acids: CASSRGTTGGPGELFF.

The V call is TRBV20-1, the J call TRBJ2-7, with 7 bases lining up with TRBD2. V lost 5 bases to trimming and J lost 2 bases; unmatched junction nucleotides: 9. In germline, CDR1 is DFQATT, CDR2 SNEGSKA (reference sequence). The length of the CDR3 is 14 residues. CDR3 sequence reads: CSAGGGTSTYEQYF. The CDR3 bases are TGCAGTGCTGGGGGGGGGACTTCTACCTACGAGCAGTACTTC.

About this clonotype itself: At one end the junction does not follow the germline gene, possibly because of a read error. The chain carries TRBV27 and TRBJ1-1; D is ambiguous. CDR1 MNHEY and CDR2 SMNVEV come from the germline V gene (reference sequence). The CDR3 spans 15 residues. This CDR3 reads CASSLQVPQNTEASF. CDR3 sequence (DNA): TGTGCCAGCAGTTTGCAAGTCCCTCAGAACACTGAAGCTTCCTTT.

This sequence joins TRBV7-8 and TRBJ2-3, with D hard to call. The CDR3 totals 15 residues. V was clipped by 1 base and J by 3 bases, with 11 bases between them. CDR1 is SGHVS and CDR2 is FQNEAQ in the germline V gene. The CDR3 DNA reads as TGTGCCAGCAGCTTAGTTGGTTTGGGAACAGATACGCAGTATTTT. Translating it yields CASSLVGLGTDTQYF.

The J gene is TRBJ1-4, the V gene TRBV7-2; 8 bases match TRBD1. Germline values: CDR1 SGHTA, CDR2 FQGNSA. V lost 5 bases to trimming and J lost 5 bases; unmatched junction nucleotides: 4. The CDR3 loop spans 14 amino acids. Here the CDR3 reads CASSIRTGNEKLFF. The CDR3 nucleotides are TGTGCCAGCAGCATTCGGACAGGGAATGAAAAACTGTTTTTT.

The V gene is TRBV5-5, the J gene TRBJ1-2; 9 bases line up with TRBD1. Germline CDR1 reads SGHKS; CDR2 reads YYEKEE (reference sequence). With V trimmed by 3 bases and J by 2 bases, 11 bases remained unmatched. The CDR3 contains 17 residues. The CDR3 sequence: CASSSLPGQGQNYGYTF. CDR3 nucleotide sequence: TGTGCCAGCAGCTCATTACCGGGACAGGGCCAAAACTATGGCTACACCTTC.

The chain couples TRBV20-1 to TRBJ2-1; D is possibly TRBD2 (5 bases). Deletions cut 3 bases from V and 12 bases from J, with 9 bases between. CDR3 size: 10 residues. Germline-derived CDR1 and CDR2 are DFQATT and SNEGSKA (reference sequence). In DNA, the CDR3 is TGCAGTGCTAGGCGGGCCACGCAGTTCTTC. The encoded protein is CSARRATQFF.

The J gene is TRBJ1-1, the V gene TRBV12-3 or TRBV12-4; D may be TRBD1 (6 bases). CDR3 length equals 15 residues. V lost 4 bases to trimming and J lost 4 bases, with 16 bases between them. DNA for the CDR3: TGTGCCAGCAGTTCTACAGGGCCTTGGAGCACTGAAGCTTTCTTT. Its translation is CASSSTGPWSTEAFF.

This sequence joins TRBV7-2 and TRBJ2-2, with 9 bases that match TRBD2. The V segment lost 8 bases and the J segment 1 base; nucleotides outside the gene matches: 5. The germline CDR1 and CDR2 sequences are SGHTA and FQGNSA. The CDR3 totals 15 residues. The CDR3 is CASARLAVNTGELFF. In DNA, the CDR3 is TGTGCCAGCGCCAGACTAGCGGTGAACACCGGGGAGCTGTTTTTT.

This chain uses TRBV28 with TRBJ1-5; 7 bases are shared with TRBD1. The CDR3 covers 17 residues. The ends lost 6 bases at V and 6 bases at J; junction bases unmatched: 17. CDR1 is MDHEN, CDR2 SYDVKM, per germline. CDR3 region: CASSTGLTGRSGQPQHF. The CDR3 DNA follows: TGTGCCAGCAGCACAGGCCTGACAGGGAGGAGCGGTCAGCCCCAGCATTTT. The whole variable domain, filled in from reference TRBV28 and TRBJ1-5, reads DVKVTQSSRYLVKRTGEKVFLECVQDMDHENMFWYRQDPGLGLRLIYFSYDVKMKEKGDIPEGYSVSREKKERFSLILESASTNQTSMYLCASSTGLTGRSGQPQHFGDGTRLSIL.

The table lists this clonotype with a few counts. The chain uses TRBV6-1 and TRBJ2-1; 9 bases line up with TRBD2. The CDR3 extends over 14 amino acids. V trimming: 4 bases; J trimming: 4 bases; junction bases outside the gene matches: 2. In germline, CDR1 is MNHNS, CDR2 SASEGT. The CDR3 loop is CASSASGKYNEQFF. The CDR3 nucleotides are TGTGCCAGCAGTGCTAGCGGGAAGTACAATGAGCAGTTCTTC.

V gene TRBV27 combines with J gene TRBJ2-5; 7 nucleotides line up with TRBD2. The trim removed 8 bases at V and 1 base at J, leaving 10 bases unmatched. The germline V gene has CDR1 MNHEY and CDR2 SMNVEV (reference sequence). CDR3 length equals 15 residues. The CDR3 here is CASLDAGDGQETQYF. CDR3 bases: TGTGCCAGCCTAGACGCGGGAGACGGCCAAGAGACCCAGTACTTC.

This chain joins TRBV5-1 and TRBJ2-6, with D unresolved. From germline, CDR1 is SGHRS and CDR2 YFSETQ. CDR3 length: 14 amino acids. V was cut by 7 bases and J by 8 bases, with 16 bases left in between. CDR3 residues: CASGPLLDSNVLTF. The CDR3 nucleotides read TGCGCCAGCGGCCCTCTCTTGGATTCCAACGTCCTGACTTTC. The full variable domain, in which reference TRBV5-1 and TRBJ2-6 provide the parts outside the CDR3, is KAGVTQTPRYLIKTRGQQVTLSCSPISGHRSVSWYQQTPGQGLQFLFEYFSETQRNKGNFPGRFSGRQFSNSRSEMNVSTLELGDSALYLCASGPLLDSNVLTFGAGSRLTVL.

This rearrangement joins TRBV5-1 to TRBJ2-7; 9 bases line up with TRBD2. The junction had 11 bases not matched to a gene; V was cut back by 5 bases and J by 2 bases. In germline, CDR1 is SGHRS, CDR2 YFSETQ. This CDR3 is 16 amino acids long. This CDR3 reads CASSQDAGGVTYEQYF. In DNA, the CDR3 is TGCGCCAGCAGTCAGGACGCGGGAGGGGTCACCTACGAGCAGTACTTC. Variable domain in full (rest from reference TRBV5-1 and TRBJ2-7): KAGVTQTPRYLIKTRGQQVTLSCSPISGHRSVSWYQQTPGQGLQFLFEYFSETQRNKGNFPGRFSGRQFSNSRSEMNVSTLELGDSALYLCASSQDAGGVTYEQYFGPGTRLTVT.